The 21 T cell receptor beta chains listed next were all sequenced from one sample in a study of blood T cell repertoires in COVID-19. Sequenced by immunoSEQ multiplex PCR; TCRdb stores in-frame clones only, minus some. The sample consists of some 25,000 clones, 90% of them appearing once. Sequenced sample: peripheral blood. All receptors derive from a man between 65 and 79 years old with acute or convalescent COVID-19.

The V gene is TRBV6-2 or TRBV6-3, the J gene TRBJ1-1; weak D call: TRBD1 (6 bases). The germline V and J ends were trimmed by 5 bases and 3 bases, with 13 bases remaining between them. The CDR3 is 14 residues long. From germline, CDR1 is MNHEY and CDR2 SVGEGT. The CDR3 spells CASSTTGQDTEAFF. CDR3 bases: TGTGCCAGCAGTACCACAGGGCAGGACACTGAAGCTTTCTTT.

The DNA of the CDR3 is TGTGCCAGCACCCCGGGGAGGGTCTCCTACGAGCAGTACTTC. Translated: CASTPGRVSYEQYF. The chain employs TRBV7-2 and TRBJ2-7; 7 bases agree with TRBD2. With 7 bases clipped from V and 0 bases from J, the junction kept 6 bases outside the gene matches. The CDR3 consists of 14 residues. Germline CDR1 SGHTA, CDR2 FQGNSA.

The chain joins TRBV28 to TRBJ1-6; TRBD1 might be the D (5 bases). V lost 3 bases, J lost 10 bases, and 13 bases lay in between. Per the germline V gene, CDR1 is MDHEN and CDR2 is SYDVKM. The CDR3 contains 14 residues. In DNA, the CDR3 is TGTGCCAGCAGTTTTGCCAGGGTGGTCTCACCCCTCCACTTT. This codes for CASSFARVVSPLHF.

The chain combines TRBV18 with TRBJ2-7; 8 nucleotides line up with TRBD2. The CDR3 has 15 amino acids. Unmatched junction bases numbered 3, after V lost 2 bases and J lost 0 bases. Per germline, CDR1 KGHSH and CDR2 LQKENI. The CDR3 coding sequence is TGTGCCAGCTCACCAAGGGGACTAGACTCCTACGAGCAGTACTTC. It encodes CASSPRGLDSYEQYF.

The chain employs TRBV20-1 and TRBJ2-5; D is ambiguous. The CDR3 has 11 residues. V lost 2 bases to trimming and J lost 5 bases, with 6 bases between them. The V gene's germline CDR1 is DFQATT and CDR2 SNEGSKA (reference sequence). CDR3 protein: CSARLEETQYF. CDR3 DNA sequence: TGCAGTGCTAGACTAGAGGAGACCCAGTACTTC.

This clone was counted a single time. CDR3 in amino acids: CASSIGANYGYTF. The CDR3 DNA reads TGTGCCAGTAGTATTGGAGCTAACTATGGCTACACCTTC. The chain recombines TRBV19 with TRBJ1-2, with D unresolved. The CDR3 has 13 amino acids. Trimming took 3 bases from V and 0 from J, leaving 5 bases between them. CDR1 LNHDA and CDR2 SQIVND come from the germline V gene (reference sequence).

This clone occurred once. The rearrangement links TRBV4-1 to TRBJ1-5; the match to TRBD1 covers 7 bases. V gave up 4 bases and J gave up 4 bases; unmatched junction bases: 4. The CDR3 is 14 amino acids. Looked up from germline, CDR1 is MGHRA and CDR2 is YSYEKL. Written as DNA, the CDR3 is TGCGCCAGCAGCCCCACAGGGGCTAATCAGCCCCAGCATTTT. Protein sequence: CASSPTGANQPQHF.

This clone was seen once. The chain is built from TRBV7-8 and TRBJ2-7; tentatively, D is TRBD1 (5 bases). Germline V CDR1 and CDR2: SGHVS, FQNEAQ. There are 15 residues in the CDR3. V lost 5 bases, J lost 3 bases, and 17 bases lay in between. The CDR3: CASSTSRDSVYEQYF. In DNA, the CDR3 is TGTGCCAGCAGCACATCCAGGGATAGTGTCTACGAGCAGTACTTC.

Comment on this clone: This specimen includes other DNA sequences encoding the same CDR3. The chain couples TRBV5-4 to TRBJ2-6; D gene ambiguous. Trimming took off 3 bases at V and 0 bases at J, with 7 bases between the two ends. The germline CDR1 and CDR2 sequences are SGHNT and YYREEE (reference sequence). The CDR3 length is 15 residues. The CDR3, as DNA: TGTGCCAGCAGCTCCCCGGGCTCTGGGGCCAACGTCCTGACTTTC. Translation gives CASSSPGSGANVLTF. Using reference TRBV5-4 and TRBJ2-6 for the parts outside the CDR3, the full variable domain is ETGVTQSPTHLIKTRGQQVTLRCSSQSGHNTVSWYQQALGQGPQFIFQYYREEENGRGNFPPRFSGLQFPNYSSELNVNALELDDSALYLCASSSPGSGANVLTFGAGSRLTVL.

The J gene is TRBJ1-2, the V gene TRBV19; 8 bases fit TRBD1. Germline values: CDR1 LNHDA, CDR2 SQIVND (reference sequence). The V and J ends lost 6 bases and 3 bases, in that order; junction bases with no gene match: 6. The CDR3 consists of 14 residues. CDR3 nucleotides: TGTGCCAGTAGCCCAGGGGGCGTGTACTATGGCTACACCTTC. Protein sequence: CASSPGGVYYGYTF.

This chain links TRBV6-2 or TRBV6-3 with TRBJ1-1; possible D gene TRBD1, 6 bases. CDR3 size: 16 residues. V dropped 2 bases and J dropped 5 bases, with 18 bases sitting between them. The germline gives CDR1 MNHEY, CDR2 SVGEGT. DNA of the CDR3: TGTGCCAGCAGTTACAACACTCCGGGACAAATGACTGAAGCTTTCTTT. Translating gives CASSYNTPGQMTEAFF.

The V call is TRBV18, the J call TRBJ2-3; 7 positions agree with TRBD2. CDR1 and CDR2 from the germline V gene are KGHSH and LQKENI. The junction had 11 bases not matched to a gene; V was cut back by 1 base and J by 4 bases. This CDR3 comprises 17 residues. The CDR3 nucleotides read TGTGCCAGCTCACCACTTGTGCGGGAGTCGTTTGCAGATACGCAGTATTTT. This gives the protein CASSPLVRESFADTQYF. The whole variable domain, filled in from reference TRBV18 and TRBJ2-3, reads NAGVMQNPRHLVRRRGQEARLRCSPMKGHSHVYWYRQLPEEGLKFMVYLQKENIIDESGMPKERFSAEFPKEGPSILRIQQVVRGDSAAYFCASSPLVRESFADTQYFGPGTRLTVL.

V and J are TRBV7-9 and TRBJ2-7; the match to TRBD1 covers 8 bases. CDR1 is SEHNR, CDR2 FQNEAQ, per germline (reference sequence). Trimming took 5 bases from V and 1 from J; bases not matched to a gene: 4. CDR3 size: 14 residues. CDR3 bases: TGTGCCAGCAGCCCGAGACAGGGGTCCTACGAGCAGTACTTC. It translates to CASSPRQGSYEQYF.

This chain uses TRBV9 with TRBJ1-2; maybe TRBD1 (6 bases). CDR1 is SGDLS, CDR2 YYNGEE, per germline. The germline V and J ends were trimmed by 4 bases and 8 bases, with 15 bases remaining between them. CDR3 size: 13 residues. The CDR3 spells CASSYTGSEGYTF. The DNA of the CDR3 is TGTGCCAGCAGCTACACAGGGTCGGAGGGCTACACCTTC. The full variable domain, with the rest looked up from reference TRBV9 and TRBJ1-2, is DSGVTQTPKHLITATGQRVTLRCSPRSGDLSVYWYQQSLDQGLQFLIQYYNGEERAKGNILERFSAQQFPDLHSELNLSSLELGDSALYFCASSYTGSEGYTFGSGTRLTVV.

The V gene is TRBV19, the J gene TRBJ1-5; no clear D gene. The CDR3 spans 15 residues. The germline V gene has CDR1 LNHDA and CDR2 SQIVND (reference sequence). Trimming took 6 bases from V and 5 from J, leaving 17 bases between them. The CDR3 reads CASSNGGRSDQPQHF. The CDR3 region has the DNA TGTGCCAGTAGCAACGGCGGGAGGTCCGATCAGCCCCAGCATTTT.

The chain carries TRBV11-2 and TRBJ2-1, with TRBD2 matching 13 bases. J was trimmed by 5 bases and V by 4 bases; bases with no gene match: 8. The V gene's germline CDR1 is SGHAT and CDR2 FQNNGV. The CDR3 length is 17 residues. The DNA of the CDR3 is TGTGCCAGCAGCTCGGGAACTAGCGGGAGGGCCCACAATGAGCAGTTCTTC. It specifies CASSSGTSGRAHNEQFF. Supplemented by reference TRBV11-2 and TRBJ2-1, the full variable domain reads EAGVAQSPRYKIIEKRQSVAFWCNPISGHATLYWYQQILGQGPKLLIQFQNNGVVDDSQLPKDRFSAERLKGVDSTLKIQPAKLEDSAVYLCASSSGTSGRAHNEQFFGPGTRLTVL.

The chain is built from TRBV19 and TRBJ1-5, with 7 nucleotides matching TRBD1. With V trimmed by 5 bases and J by 11 bases, 9 bases remained unmatched. The CDR3 is 13 amino acids. CDR1 is LNHDA and CDR2 is SQIVND in the germline V gene (reference sequence). CDR3 coding DNA: TGTGCCAGTAGTGACCCGACAGGGTTGACCCAGCATTTT. Its translation is CASSDPTGLTQHF.

The gene calls are TRBV24-1 and TRBJ1-4; D call uncertain. The CDR3 runs 14 residues. The germline V gene has CDR1 KGHDR and CDR2 SFDVKD. With 4 bases removed from V and 1 base from J, the gap between germline ends came to 6 bases. The DNA of the CDR3 is TGTGCCACCAGTGACGGGGTAACTAATGAAAAACTGTTTTTT. This codes for CATSDGVTNEKLFF.

The chain uses TRBV12-1 and TRBJ1-2; the listed D gene, TRBD1, was not tested against the DNA. TRBV12-1 is described as a pseudogene. The CDR3 is made up of 13 amino acids. The chain's CDR3 is CASSLTGCYGYTF. In DNA form, the CDR3 reads TGTGCCAGCAGCCTCACAGGGTGCTATGGCTACACCTTC.

The CDR3 DNA is TGTGCCAGTAGTATCCAGATGTACACTGAAGCTTTCTTT. This gives the protein CASSIQMYTEAFF. The chain couples TRBV19 to TRBJ1-1, with D unclear. V lost 3 bases and J 3 bases, leaving 8 bases between the germline ends. Germline CDR1 reads LNHDA; CDR2 reads SQIVND (reference sequence). This CDR3 contains 13 residues.

CDR3 in amino acids: CASSPQGYQETQYF. The CDR3, as DNA: TGTGCCAGCAGTCCCCAGGGGTACCAAGAGACCCAGTACTTC. The chain is built from TRBV6-2 or TRBV6-3 and TRBJ2-5; D might be TRBD1 (6 bases). Trimming removed 5 bases from V and 0 bases from J, with 10 bases in between. The CDR3 spans 14 residues. The germline gives CDR1 MNHEY, CDR2 SVGEGT.